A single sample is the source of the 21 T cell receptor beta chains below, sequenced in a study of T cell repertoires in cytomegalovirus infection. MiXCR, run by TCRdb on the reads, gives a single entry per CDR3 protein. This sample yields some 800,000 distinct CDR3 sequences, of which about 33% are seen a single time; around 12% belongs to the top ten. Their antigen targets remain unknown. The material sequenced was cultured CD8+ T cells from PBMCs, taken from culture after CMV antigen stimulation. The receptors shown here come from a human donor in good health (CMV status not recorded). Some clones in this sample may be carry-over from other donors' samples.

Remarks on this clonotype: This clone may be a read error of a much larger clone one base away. The DNA of the CDR3 is TGCGCCAGCAGCTTGTCCGGGGGCTCGGGCAATGAGCAGTTCTTC. Protein sequence: CASSLSGGSGNEQFF. The chain employs TRBV5-1 and TRBJ2-1; TRBD1 or TRBD2 may be the D gene (6 bases each). This CDR3 has 15 amino acids. The V gene lost 1 base and the J gene lost 6 bases, with 14 bases spanning the gap. Germline lookup yields CDR1 SGHRS and CDR2 YFSETQ.

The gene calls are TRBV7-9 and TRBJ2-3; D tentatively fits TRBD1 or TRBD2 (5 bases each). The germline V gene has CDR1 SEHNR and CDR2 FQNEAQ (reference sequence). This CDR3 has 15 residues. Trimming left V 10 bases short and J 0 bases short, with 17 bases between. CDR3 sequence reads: CAIPLGVASTDTQYF. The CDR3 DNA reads TGTGCCATTCCCTTGGGGGTAGCCAGCACAGATACGCAGTATTTT.

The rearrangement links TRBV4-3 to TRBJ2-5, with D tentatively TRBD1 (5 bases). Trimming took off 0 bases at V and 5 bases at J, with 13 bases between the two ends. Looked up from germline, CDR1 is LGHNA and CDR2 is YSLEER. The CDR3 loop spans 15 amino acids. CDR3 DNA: TGCGCCAGCAGCCAAGACCCGAGTGCAGGGGAGACCCAGTACTTC. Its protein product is CASSQDPSAGETQYF.

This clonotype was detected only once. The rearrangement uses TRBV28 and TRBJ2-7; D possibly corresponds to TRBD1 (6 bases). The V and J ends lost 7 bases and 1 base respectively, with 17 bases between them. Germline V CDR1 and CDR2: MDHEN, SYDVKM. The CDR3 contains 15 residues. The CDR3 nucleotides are TGTGCCAGCAACCCAGCTTGGGGGACATCCTACGAGCAGTACTTC. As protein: CASNPAWGTSYEQYF.

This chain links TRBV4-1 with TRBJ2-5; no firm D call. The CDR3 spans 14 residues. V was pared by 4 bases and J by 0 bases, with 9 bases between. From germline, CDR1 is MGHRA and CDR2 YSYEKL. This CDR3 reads CASSLGSYQETQYF. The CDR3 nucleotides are TGCGCCAGCAGCCTGGGGTCCTACCAAGAGACCCAGTACTTC.

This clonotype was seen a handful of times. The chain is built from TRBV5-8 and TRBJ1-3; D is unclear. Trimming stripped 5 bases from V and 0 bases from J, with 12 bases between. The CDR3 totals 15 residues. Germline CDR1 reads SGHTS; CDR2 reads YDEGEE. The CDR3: CASSVGELSGNTIYF. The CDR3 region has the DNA TGTGCCAGCAGTGTCGGGGAGCTCTCTGGAAACACCATATATTTT.

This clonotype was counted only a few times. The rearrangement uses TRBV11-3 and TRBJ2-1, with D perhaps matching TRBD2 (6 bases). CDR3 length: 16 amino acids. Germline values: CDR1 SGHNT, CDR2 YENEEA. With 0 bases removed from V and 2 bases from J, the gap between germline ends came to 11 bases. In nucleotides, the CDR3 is TGTGCCAGCAGCTTAGAGGGAGGCAGCGCCTACAATGAGCAGTTCTTC. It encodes CASSLEGGSAYNEQFF.

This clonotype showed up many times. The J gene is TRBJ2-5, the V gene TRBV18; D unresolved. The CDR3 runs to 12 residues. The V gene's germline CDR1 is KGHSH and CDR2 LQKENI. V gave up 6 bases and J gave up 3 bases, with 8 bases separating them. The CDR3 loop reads CASSDDEETQYF. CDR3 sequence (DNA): TGTGCCAGCTCGGACGATGAAGAGACCCAGTACTTC. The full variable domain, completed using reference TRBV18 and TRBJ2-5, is NAGVMQNPRHLVRRRGQEARLRCSPMKGHSHVYWYRQLPEEGLKFMVYLQKENIIDESGMPKERFSAEFPKEGPSILRIQQVVRGDSAAYFCASSDDEETQYFGPGTRLLVL.

CDR3 coding DNA: TGTGCCAGCAGTTTATCTAGGCGGTGGAACACTGAAGCTTTCTTT. The encoded protein is CASSLSRRWNTEAFF. V and J are TRBV27 and TRBJ1-1; no firm D call. The CDR3 is 15 amino acids. Between the trimmed V and J ends, which lost 0 bases and 1 base, there was a span of 9 bases. The germline V gene has CDR1 MNHEY and CDR2 SMNVEV (reference sequence).

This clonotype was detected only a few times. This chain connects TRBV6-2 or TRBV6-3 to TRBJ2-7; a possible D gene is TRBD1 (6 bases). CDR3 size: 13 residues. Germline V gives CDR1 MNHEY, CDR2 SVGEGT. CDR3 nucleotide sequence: TGTGCTGGATCACAGGGTGAATTCTACGAGCAGTACTTC. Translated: CAGSQGEFYEQYF.

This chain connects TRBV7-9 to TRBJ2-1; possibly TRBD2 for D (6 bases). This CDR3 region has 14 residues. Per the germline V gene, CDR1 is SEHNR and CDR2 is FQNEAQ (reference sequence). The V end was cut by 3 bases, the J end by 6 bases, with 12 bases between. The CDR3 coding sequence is TGTGCCAGCAGCTTGGCTAGCGAACTCAATGAGCAGTTCTTC. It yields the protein CASSLASELNEQFF.

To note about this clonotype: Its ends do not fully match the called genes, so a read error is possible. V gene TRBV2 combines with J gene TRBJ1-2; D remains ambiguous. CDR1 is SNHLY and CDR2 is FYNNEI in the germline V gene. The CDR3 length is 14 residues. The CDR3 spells CASSDIGMVDGYTF. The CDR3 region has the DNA TGCGCCAGCAGTGACATAGGTATGGTAGATGGCTACACCTTC.

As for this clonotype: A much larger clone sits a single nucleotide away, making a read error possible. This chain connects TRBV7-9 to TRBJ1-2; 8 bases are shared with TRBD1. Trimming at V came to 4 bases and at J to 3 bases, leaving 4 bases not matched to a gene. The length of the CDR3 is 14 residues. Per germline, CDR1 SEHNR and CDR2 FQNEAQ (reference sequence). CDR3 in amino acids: CASSSLDRDYGYTF. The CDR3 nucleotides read TGTGCCAGCAGCTCCTTGGACAGGGACTATGGCTACACCTTC.

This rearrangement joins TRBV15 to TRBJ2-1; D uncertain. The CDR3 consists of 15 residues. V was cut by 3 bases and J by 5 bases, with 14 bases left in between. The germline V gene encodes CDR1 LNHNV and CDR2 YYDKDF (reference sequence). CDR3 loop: CATSSQLPSNNEQFF. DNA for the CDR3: TGTGCCACCAGCAGTCAGCTACCTTCAAACAATGAGCAGTTCTTC. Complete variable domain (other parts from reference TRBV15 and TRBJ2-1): DAMVIQNPRYQVTQFGKPVTLSCSQTLNHNVMYWYQQKSSQAPKLLFHYYDKDFNNEADTPDNFQSRRPNTSFCFLDIRSPGLGDTAMYLCATSSQLPSNNEQFFGPGTRLTVL.

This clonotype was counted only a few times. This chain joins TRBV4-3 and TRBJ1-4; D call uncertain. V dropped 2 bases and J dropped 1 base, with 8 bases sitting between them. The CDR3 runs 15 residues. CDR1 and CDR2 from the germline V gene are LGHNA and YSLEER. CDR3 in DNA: TGCGCCAGCAGCCAATTTACACTAACTAATGAAAAACTGTTTTTT. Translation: CASSQFTLTNEKLFF.

CDR3 bases: TGTGCCAGCAGCTCGGTCACCCCTGTTTGGGGCAAGGGGAATGAGCAGTTCTTC. It encodes CASSSVTPVWGKGNEQFF. This sequence joins TRBV7-8 and TRBJ2-1; perhaps TRBD1 as D (5 bases). Trimming cost V 4 bases and J 7 bases, with 26 bases left between them. Looked up from germline, CDR1 is SGHVS and CDR2 is FQNEAQ. The CDR3 has 18 residues.

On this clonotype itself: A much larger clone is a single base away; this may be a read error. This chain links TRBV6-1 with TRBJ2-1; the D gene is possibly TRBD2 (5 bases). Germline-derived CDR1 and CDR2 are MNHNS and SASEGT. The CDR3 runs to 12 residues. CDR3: CPSGLLGDEQFF. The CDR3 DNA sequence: TGTCCCAGTGGACTCCTCGGCGATGAGCAGTTCTTC.

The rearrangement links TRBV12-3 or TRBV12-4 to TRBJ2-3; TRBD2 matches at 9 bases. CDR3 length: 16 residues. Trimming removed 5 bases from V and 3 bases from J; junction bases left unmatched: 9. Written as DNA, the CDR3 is TGTGCCAGCAGTCCACCCAGCGGGGGGACTACAGATACGCAGTATTTT. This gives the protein CASSPPSGGTTDTQYF.

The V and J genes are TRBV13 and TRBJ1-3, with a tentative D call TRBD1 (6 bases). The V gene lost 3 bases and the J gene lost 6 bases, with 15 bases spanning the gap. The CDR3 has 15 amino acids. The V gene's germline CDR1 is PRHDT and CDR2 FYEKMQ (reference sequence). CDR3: CASSFRGGGENTIYF. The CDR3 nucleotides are TGTGCCAGCAGCTTCCGAGGGGGAGGCGAAAACACCATATATTTT.

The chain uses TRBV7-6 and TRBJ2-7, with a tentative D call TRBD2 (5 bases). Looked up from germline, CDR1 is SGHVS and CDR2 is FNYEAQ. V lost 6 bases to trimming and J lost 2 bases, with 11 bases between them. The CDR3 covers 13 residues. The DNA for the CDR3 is TGTGCCAGCAGATCCGGGGATACCTACGAGCAGTACTTC. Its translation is CASRSGDTYEQYF.

For the CDR3, the DNA is TGTGCCAGCAGCTCCGTGGGGGTTCAAGAGACCCAGTACTTC. Translation gives CASSSVGVQETQYF. The chain employs TRBV7-6 and TRBJ2-5; the D call may be TRBD1 or TRBD2 (5 bases each). The ends were cut back, 4 bases at V and 2 bases at J, with 11 bases in the middle. The CDR3 contains 14 residues. Looked up from germline, CDR1 is SGHVS and CDR2 is FNYEAQ.